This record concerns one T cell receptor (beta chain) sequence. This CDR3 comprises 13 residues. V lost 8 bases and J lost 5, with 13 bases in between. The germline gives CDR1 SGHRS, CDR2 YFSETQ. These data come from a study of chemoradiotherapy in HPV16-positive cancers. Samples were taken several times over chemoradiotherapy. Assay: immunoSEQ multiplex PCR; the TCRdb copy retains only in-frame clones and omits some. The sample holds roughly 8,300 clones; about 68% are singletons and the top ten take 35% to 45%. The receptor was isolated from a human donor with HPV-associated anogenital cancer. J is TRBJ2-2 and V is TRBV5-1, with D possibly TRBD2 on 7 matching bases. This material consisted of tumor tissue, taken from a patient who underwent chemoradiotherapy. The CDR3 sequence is CASRTAGTGELFF. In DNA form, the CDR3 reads TGCGCCAGTAGGACAGCGGGAACCGGGGAGCTGTTTTTT.